This T cell receptor (beta chain) was captured by sequencing in a study of T cell responses to AZD1222 COVID-19 vaccine. Study-wide points: Repertoires were collected only later (after the peak T cell response had occurred).

Measured with immunoSEQ multiplex PCR; TCRdb has only the in-frame clones, and not every one. The top ten hold around 1.3% of the sample, which has fewer than 85,000 clones, 87% seen once. Germline values: CDR1 SNHLY, CDR2 FYNNEI. The CDR3 totals 13 residues. Between the trimmed V and J ends, which lost 5 bases and 0 bases, there was a span of 7 bases. Points on this clone: Its antigen is still unknown.

This sequence was found in an adult who received the AZD1222 COVID-19 vaccine. The chain uses TRBV2 and TRBJ1-1, with D hard to call. The material sequenced was peripheral blood, taken 28 days after the second AZD1222 dose. This CDR3 reads CASSMEMNTEAFF. In DNA, the CDR3 is TGTGCCAGCAGTATGGAGATGAACACTGAAGCTTTCTTT.